This section outlines one TCR beta chain sequence together with its context. Its target is not known. The sample is drawn from a study of shared clonotypes between healthy human individuals. General study results and limits: Estimated richness values were generally larger in naive subsets than in memory subsets. With several donors compared, approximately 5.5% of naive CD4 clonotypes were shared. Sampling covered nothing but blood. Tissue TCR repertoires likely differ from those found in blood.

J lost 8 bases, V lost 2 bases, and 15 bases had no gene match. Germline V gene data show CDR1 as SGHVS and CDR2 as FQNEAQ. This CDR3 is built from 18 residues. The method was immunoSEQ multiplex PCR; TCRdb's version includes in-frame clones alone and lacks a portion of them. The repertoire consists of more than 400,000 clones, with about 95% occurring once and the leading ten covering 0.055% to 0.075%. The V gene is TRBV7-8, the J gene TRBJ2-1; 10 bases align to TRBD2. This receptor was taken from a woman in her thirties in good health. Sequenced sample: naive CD4+ T cells sorted from blood. Noted subset: CD45RA+ positively selected. The CDR3 coding sequence is TGTGCCAGCAGCTTAAATCCCCTAGCGGGAGCCCCGTTGGATGAGCAGTTCTTC. Protein product: CASSLNPLAGAPLDEQFF.